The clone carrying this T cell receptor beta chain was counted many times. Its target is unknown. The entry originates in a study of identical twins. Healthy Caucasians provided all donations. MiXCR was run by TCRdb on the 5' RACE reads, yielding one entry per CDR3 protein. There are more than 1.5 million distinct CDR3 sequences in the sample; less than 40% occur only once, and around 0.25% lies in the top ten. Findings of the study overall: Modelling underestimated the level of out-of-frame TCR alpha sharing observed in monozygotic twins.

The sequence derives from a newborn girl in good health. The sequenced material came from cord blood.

The CDR3 sequence: CSASNSAHNEQFF. The DNA of the CDR3 is TGCAGTGCTAGTAATAGCGCACACAATGAGCAGTTCTTC. V gene TRBV20-1 combines with J gene TRBJ2-1; D is possibly TRBD2 (5 bases). This CDR3 contains 13 residues. Trimming left V 3 bases short and J 5 bases short, with 11 bases between. Per the germline V gene, CDR1 is DFQATT and CDR2 is SNEGSKA (reference sequence).